This is a list of T cell receptor beta chains from one sample in a study of blood T cell repertoires in COVID-19. Clones were sequenced by immunoSEQ multiplex PCR, and TCRdb holds only the in-frame ones, with some missing. The data contain 200,000 to 250,000 clones, approximately 86% of them singletons. The sample taken for sequencing was peripheral blood. Receptors originate from a woman between 25 and 40 years old who had recovered from COVID-19. The CDR3 runs from the conserved cysteine through the conserved F or W. D genes are given only for firm matches. Clone sizes are given selectively: once, few, many, or a class where the clone is expanded.

D gene,J gene,clone size,V gene,CDR3 DNA,CDR3 protein
.,TRBJ2-5,.,TRBV5-1,TGCGCCAGCAGCTACAGGGCGGACCAAGAGACCCAGTACTTC,CASSYRADQETQYF
TRBD1,TRBJ1-2,.,TRBV2,TGTGCCAGCGTACAGGGGGTTAACTATGGCTACACCTTC,CASVQGVNYGYTF
TRBD2,TRBJ2-3,.,TRBV20-1,TGCAGTGCTAGTATTCTAGCGGGGGGTGCAGATACGCAGTATTTT,CSASILAGGADTQYF
TRBD2,TRBJ2-5,.,TRBV7-2,TGTGCCAGCACCCCCGGGGGGTACCAAGAGACCCAGTACTTC,CASTPGGYQETQYF
TRBD1,TRBJ2-7,.,TRBV5-1,TGCGCCAGCAGCTTCGAGACAGGGGGGCGGGAGCAGTACTTC,CASSFETGGREQYF
TRBD1,TRBJ2-2,once,TRBV19,TGTGCCAGTTCAAACCCAGGGGGATCCGGGGAGCTGTTTTTT,CASSNPGGSGELFF
.,TRBJ2-7,.,TRBV7-9,TGTGCCAGCAGATCCGAGACAGTCCACGAGCAGTACTTC,CASRSETVHEQYF
.,TRBJ2-3,.,TRBV10-1,TGCGCCAGCTCCGGGGCGGGGGATACGCAGTATTTT,CASSGAGDTQYF
.,TRBJ1-2,.,TRBV13,TGTGCCAGCAGCAACCGGGCCCAGGGTGGAAACTATGGCTACACCTTC,CASSNRAQGGNYGYTF
.,TRBJ2-2,.,TRBV6-2/TRBV6-3,TGTGCCAGCAGTTACCTAGCGATACCCATTCCAGGGGAGCTGTTTTTT,CASSYLAIPIPGELFF
.,TRBJ2-7,.,TRBV10-3,TGTGCCATCACCTCTGGGAGCTCCTACGAGCAGTACTTC,CAITSGSSYEQYF